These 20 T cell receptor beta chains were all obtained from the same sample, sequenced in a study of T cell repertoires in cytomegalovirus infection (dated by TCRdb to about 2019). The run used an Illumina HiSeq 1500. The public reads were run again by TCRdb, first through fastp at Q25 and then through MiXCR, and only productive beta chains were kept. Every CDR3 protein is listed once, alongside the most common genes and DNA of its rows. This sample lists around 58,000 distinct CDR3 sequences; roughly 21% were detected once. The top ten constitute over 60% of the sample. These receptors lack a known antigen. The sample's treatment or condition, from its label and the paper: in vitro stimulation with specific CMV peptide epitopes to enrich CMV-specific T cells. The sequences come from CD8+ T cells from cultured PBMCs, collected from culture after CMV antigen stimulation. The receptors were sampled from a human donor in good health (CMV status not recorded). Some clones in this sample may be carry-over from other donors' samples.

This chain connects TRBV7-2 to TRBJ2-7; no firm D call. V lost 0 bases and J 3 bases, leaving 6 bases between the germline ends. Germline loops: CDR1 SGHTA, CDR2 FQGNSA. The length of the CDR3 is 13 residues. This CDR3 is CASSLARSYEQYF. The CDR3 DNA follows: TGTGCCAGCAGCTTAGCGCGCAGCTACGAGCAGTACTTC.

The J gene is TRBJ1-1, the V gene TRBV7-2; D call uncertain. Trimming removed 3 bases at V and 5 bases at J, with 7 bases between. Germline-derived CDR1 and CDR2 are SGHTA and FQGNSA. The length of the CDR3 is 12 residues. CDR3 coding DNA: TGTGCCAGCAGCTTTATCCTTACTGAAGCTTTCTTT. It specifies CASSFILTEAFF.

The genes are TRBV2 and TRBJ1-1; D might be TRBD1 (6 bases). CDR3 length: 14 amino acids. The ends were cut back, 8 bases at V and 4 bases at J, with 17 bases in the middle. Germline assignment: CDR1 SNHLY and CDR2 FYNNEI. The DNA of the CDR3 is TGTGCCAGCGCTGTAGGACAGTATGGCACTGAAGCTTTCTTT. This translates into CASAVGQYGTEAFF.

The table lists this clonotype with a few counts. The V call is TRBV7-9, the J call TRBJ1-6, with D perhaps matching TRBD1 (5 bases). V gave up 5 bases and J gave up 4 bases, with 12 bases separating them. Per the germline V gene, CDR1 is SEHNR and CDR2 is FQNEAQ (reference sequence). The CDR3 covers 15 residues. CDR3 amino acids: CASSSVEGYNSPLHF. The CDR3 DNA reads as TGTGCCAGCAGCAGCGTGGAGGGGTATAATTCACCCCTCCACTTT.

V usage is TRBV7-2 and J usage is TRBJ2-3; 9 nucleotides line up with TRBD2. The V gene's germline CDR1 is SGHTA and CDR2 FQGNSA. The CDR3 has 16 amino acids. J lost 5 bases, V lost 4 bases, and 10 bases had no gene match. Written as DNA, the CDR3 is TGTGCCAGCAGCTCCTATAGCGGGGGCACGGGAGATACGCAGTATTTT. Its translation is CASSSYSGGTGDTQYF.

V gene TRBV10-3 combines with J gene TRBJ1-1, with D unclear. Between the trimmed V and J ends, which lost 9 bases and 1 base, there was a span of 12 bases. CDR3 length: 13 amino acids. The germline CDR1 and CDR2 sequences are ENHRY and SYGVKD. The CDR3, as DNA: TGTGCCATTGCGGGTGGTGCGAACACTGAAGCTTTCTTT. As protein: CAIAGGANTEAFF.

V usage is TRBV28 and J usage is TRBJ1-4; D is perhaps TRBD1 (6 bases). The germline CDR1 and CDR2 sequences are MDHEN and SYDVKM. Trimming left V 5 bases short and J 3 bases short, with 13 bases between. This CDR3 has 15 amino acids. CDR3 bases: TGTGCCAGCAGTGTGTGGGGGGCGTCTAATGAAAAACTGTTTTTT. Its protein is CASSVWGASNEKLFF.

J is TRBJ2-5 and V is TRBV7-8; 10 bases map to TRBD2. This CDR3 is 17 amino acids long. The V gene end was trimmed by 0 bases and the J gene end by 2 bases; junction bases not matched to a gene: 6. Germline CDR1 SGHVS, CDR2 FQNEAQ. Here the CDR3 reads CASSLAEQRGGQETQYF. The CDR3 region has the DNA TGTGCCAGCAGCTTAGCGGAACAGCGGGGGGGGCAAGAGACCCAGTACTTC. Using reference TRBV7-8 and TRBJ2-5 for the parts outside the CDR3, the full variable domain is GAGVSQSPRYKVAKRGQDVALRCDPISGHVSLFWYQQALGQGPEFLTYFQNEAQLDKSGLPSDRFFAERPEGSVSTLKIQRTQQEDSAVYLCASSLAEQRGGQETQYFGPGTRLLVL.

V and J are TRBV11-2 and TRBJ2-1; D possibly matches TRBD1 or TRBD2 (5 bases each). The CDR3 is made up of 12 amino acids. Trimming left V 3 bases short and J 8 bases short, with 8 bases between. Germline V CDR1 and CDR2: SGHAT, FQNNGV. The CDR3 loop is CASSLRGDEQFF. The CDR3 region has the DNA TGTGCCAGCAGCTTGAGAGGGGATGAGCAGTTCTTC.

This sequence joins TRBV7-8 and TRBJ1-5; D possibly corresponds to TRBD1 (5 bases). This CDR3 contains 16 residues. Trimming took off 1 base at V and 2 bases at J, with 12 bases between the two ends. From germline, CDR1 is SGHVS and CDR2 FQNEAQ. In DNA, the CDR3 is TGTGCCAGCAGCTTAGGGGGGGGTTGGGGCAATCAGCCCCAGCATTTT. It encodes CASSLGGGWGNQPQHF.

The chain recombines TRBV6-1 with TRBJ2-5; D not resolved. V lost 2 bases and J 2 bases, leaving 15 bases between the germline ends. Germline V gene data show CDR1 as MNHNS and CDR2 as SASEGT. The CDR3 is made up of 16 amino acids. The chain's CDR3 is CASSELYQTPQETQYF. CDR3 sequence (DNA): TGTGCCAGCAGTGAACTTTATCAGACTCCGCAAGAGACCCAGTACTTC.

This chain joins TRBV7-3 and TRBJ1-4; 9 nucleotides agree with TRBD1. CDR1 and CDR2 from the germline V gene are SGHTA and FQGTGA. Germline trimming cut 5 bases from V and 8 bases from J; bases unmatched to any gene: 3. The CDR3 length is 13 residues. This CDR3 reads CASSPTGGEKLFF. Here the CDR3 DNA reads TGTGCCAGCAGCCCGACAGGGGGGGAAAAACTGTTTTTT.

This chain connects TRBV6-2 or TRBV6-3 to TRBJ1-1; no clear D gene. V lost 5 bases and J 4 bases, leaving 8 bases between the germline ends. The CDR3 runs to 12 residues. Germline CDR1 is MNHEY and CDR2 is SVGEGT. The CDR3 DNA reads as TGTGCCAGCAGTATGGGGAGCACTGAAGCTTTCTTT. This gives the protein CASSMGSTEAFF.

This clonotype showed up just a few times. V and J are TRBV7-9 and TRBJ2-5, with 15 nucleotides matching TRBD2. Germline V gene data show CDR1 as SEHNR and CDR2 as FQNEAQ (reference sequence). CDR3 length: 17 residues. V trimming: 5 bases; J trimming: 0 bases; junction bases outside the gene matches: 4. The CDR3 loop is CASSPGTSGGYQETQYF. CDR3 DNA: TGTGCCAGCAGCCCCGGGACTAGCGGGGGGTACCAAGAGACCCAGTACTTC.

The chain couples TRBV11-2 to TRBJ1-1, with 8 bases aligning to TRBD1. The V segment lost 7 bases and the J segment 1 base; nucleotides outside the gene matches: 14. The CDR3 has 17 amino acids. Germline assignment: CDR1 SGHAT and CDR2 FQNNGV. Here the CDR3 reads CASTRDVTGGRNTEAFF. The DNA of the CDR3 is TGTGCCAGCACCCGAGATGTAACAGGGGGTAGGAACACTGAAGCTTTCTTT.

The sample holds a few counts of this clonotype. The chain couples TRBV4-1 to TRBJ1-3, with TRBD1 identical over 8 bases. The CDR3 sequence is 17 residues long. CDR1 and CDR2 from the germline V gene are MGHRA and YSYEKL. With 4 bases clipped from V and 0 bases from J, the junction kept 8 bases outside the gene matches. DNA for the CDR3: TGCGCCAGCAGCCCCCTAGGACAGGGTGTCTCTGGAAACACCATATATTTT. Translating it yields CASSPLGQGVSGNTIYF.

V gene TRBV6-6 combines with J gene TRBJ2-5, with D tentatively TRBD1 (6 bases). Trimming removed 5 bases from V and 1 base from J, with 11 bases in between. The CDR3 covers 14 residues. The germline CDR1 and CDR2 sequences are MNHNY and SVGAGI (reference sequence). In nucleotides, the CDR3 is TGTGCCAGCAGTCTCCGGGACATCCAAGAGACCCAGTACTTC. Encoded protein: CASSLRDIQETQYF.

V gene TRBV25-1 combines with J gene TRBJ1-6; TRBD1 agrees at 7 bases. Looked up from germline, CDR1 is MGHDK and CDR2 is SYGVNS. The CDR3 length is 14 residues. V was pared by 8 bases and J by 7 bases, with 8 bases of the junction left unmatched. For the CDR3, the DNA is TGTGCCAGCTGTTGGACAGGCTCCAATTCACCCCTCCACTTT. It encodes CASCWTGSNSPLHF. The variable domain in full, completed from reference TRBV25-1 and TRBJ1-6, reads EADIYQTPRYLVIGTGKKITLECSQTMGHDKMYWYQQDPGMELHLIHYSYGVNSTEKGDLSSESTVSRIRTEHFPLTLESARPSHTSQYLCASCWTGSNSPLHFGNGTRLTVT.

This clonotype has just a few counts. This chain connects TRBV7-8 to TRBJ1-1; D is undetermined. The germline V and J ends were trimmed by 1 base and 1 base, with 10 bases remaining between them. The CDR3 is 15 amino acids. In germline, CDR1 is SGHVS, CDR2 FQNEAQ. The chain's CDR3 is CASSLERAGNTEAFF. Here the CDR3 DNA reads TGTGCCAGCAGCTTAGAAAGGGCAGGGAACACTGAAGCTTTCTTT.

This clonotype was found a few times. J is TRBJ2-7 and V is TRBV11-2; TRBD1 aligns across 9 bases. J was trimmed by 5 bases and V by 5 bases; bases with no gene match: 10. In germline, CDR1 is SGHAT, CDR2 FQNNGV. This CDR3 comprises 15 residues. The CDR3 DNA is TGTGCCAGCAGCCCCTGGGACAGGGTGGGGGACGAGCAGTACTTC. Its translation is CASSPWDRVGDEQYF. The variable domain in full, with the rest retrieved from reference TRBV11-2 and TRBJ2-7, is EAGVAQSPRYKIIEKRQSVAFWCNPISGHATLYWYQQILGQGPKLLIQFQNNGVVDDSQLPKDRFSAERLKGVDSTLKIQPAKLEDSAVYLCASSPWDRVGDEQYFGPGTRLTVT.